The T cell receptor beta chain under discussion was sequenced for a study of human T cells and chemical hapten exposure. Study-wide context: Patches that contained 0.01% DPC were applied to the upper back and read at 6 days.

This clonotype was counted only a few times. CDR3 length: 18 residues. The junction had 8 bases not matched to a gene; V was cut back by 1 base and J by 5 bases. The germline gives CDR1 LGHNT, CDR2 FRNRAP. Described time point: patch test 2, 6 weeks after DPC sensitization. The sample's treatment: therapeutic diphenylcyclopropenone sensitization with weekly scalp DPC. TCRdb re-analysed the RACE reads in MiXCR, keeping a single row per CDR3 protein. This table has about 73,000 distinct CDR3 sequences, over 6.5% appearing once. The TCR comes from a woman aged 45-60 years with alopecia areata. Some clones in this sample may be carry-over from other donors' samples. This chain joins TRBV12-5 and TRBJ2-1, with 13 bases lining up with TRBD2. The source material was whole blood, sampled in connection with sensitization to the hapten diphenylcyclopropenone (DPC). CDR3 coding DNA: TGTGCTAGTGGTTTGGCCCTCACTAGCGGGGGGGGCCACAATGAGCAGTTCTTC. Translating it yields CASGLALTSGGGHNEQFF.